This T cell receptor beta chain was recorded in a study of T-cell memory formation after mild COVID-19. The CDR3 contains 13 residues. Germline assignment: CDR1 SGDLS and CDR2 YYNGEE. Between the trimmed V and J ends, which lost 0 bases and 4 bases, there was a span of 7 bases. Employing constant-segment primers, 5'RACE generated TCR alpha and TCR beta cDNA libraries bearing sample barcodes and UMIs. TCRdb fed the 5' RACE reads into MiXCR, producing one record per CDR3 protein. The sample lists 400,000 to 500,000 distinct CDR3 sequences, about 20% occurring once. The source is an adult woman who had mild COVID-19 (a few samples of this study predate the infection). Cell type and time point are not known. The J gene is TRBJ1-2, the V gene TRBV9; D gene ambiguous. Material for sequencing was PBMCs or a T cell subset sorted from them (not recorded which). CDR3 nucleotides: TGTGCCAGCAGCGTAGGTACAATCTATGGCTACACCTTC. Residues: CASSVGTIYGYTF.